This is a list of T cell receptor beta chains from one sample in a study of T cell changes during pregnancy in multiple sclerosis. Generated by immunoSEQ multiplex PCR, the TCRdb table keeps only in-frame clones and is missing some. Counted here are about 52,000 clones, approximately 92% occurring once; the ten biggest clones make up less than 0.8%. Sequenced here: CD4+ T cells from peripheral blood mononuclear cells, sampled in the third trimester of pregnancy. The source of these receptors is a female donor with multiple sclerosis, enrolled in a pregnancy study. Each CDR3 is given with its conserved first and last residue. The D gene is left open where the match is weak. Some rows have no size entry. The others give once, few or many, or a class for an expanded clone.

>TRBD1|TRBV30|TRBJ1-2|NA
TGTGCCTGGAGTGTACCGACGGGGACAGGCGAAAGCTATGGCTACACCTTC
CAWSVPTGTGESYGYTF
>NA|TRBV29-1|TRBJ2-7|NA
TGCAGCGCAGGACAGAGACTTTCCTACGAGCAGTACTTC
CSAGQRLSYEQYF
>TRBD1|TRBV6-5|TRBJ2-5|NA
TGTGCCAGCAGCAAATGGGACAGGGGGCGAGAGACCCAGTACTTC
CASSKWDRGRETQYF
>TRBD1|TRBV18|TRBJ1-1|NA
TGTGCCAGCTCACCCGGACAGGCGAACACTGAAGCTTTCTTT
CASSPGQANTEAFF
>NA|TRBV18|TRBJ2-7|NA
TGTGCCAGCTCACCACCGGGGCGGGGACGGGAGCAGTACTTC
CASSPPGRGREQYF
>TRBD1|TRBV5-6|TRBJ2-7|NA
TGTGCCAGCAGCTTAGGGACAGGCAGGTCCTACGAGCAGTACTTC
CASSLGTGRSYEQYF
>TRBD1|TRBV5-1|TRBJ1-6|NA
TGCGCCAGCTCCGCCGGGACAGTTAATTCACCCCTCCACTTT
CASSAGTVNSPLHF
>NA|TRBV4-3|TRBJ2-5|NA
TGCGCCAGCAGCCAAGGGGGCAGGGGATTACAAGAGACCCAGTACTTC
CASSQGGRGLQETQYF
>NA|TRBV5-3|TRBJ1-1|NA
TGTGCCAGAAGCCGGGGGGAGGACAACTTT
CARSRGEDNF
>TRBD1|TRBV27|TRBJ1-2|NA
TGTGCCTCAAGTCTTCGACCGTTAAGGACAGGGAATAATGGCTACACCTTC
CASSLRPLRTGNNGYTF
>NA|TRBV6-1|TRBJ2-2|NA
TGTGCCAGCGCATGGACTGGGAACACCGGGGAGCTGTTTTTT
CASAWTGNTGELFF
>NA|TRBV27|TRBJ2-7|NA
TGTGCCAGCAGACACCTTACCGGTTCGGGGAGAAAGTACGAGCAGTACTTC
CASRHLTGSGRKYEQYF
>NA|TRBV5-5|TRBJ2-2|NA
TGTGCCAGCAGCCGTTACCCCGGCGGAGACACCGGGGAGCTGTTTTTT
CASSRYPGGDTGELFF
>TRBD2|TRBV7-9|TRBJ2-1|once
TGTGCCAGCAGCTCCCTTAGCGGGGGGCCCGATGAGCAGTTCTTC
CASSSLSGGPDEQFF
>TRBD1|TRBV5-6|TRBJ1-3|NA
TGTGCCAGCAGCCCGACAGGGGGAAACACCATATATTTT
CASSPTGGNTIYF
>TRBD1|TRBV4-3|TRBJ1-5|NA
TGCGCCAGCAGCCAAGTTCGGGACAGGGGCCAGCCCCAGCATTTT
CASSQVRDRGQPQHF
>NA|TRBV2|TRBJ1-3|NA
TGTGCCAGCAGACGGACTGAAGTCCCGGGAAACACCATATATTTT
CASRRTEVPGNTIYF
>NA|TRBV30|TRBJ1-1|NA
TGTGCCTGGAGTCTCCGCGGGGGCACTGAAGCTTTCTTT
CAWSLRGGTEAFF
>NA|TRBV12-5|TRBJ2-1|NA
TGTGCTAGTGGTCCGTTGGACAGCAATGAGCAGTTCTTC
CASGPLDSNEQFF
>TRBD1|TRBV7-9|TRBJ1-2|NA
TGTGCCAGCAGGGGGGACAGCCTCTATGGCTACACCTTC
CASRGDSLYGYTF
>NA|TRBV19|TRBJ1-2|NA
TGTGCCTGCTCCCGGCAGGGCCTTAACTACTATGGCTACACCTTC
CACSRQGLNYYGYTF
>NA|TRBV27|TRBJ2-3|NA
TGTGCCAGTACCTCCTTGAGCGGAAGGGGGACAGATACGCAGTATTTT
CASTSLSGRGTDTQYF
>NA|TRBV7-9|TRBJ1-1|NA
TGTGCCAGCAGCCCCAGGGGTGGGGGGAACACTGAAGCTTTCTTT
CASSPRGGGNTEAFF
>NA|TRBV6-5|TRBJ1-1|NA
TGTGCCAGCAAGGCAGGACTTATGAACACTGAAGCTTTCTTT
CASKAGLMNTEAFF
>TRBD2|TRBV7-9|TRBJ2-1|NA
TGTGCCAGCAGCTTACCAGCGGGGGGCAATGAGCAGTTCTTC
CASSLPAGGNEQFF
>NA|TRBV7-9|TRBJ2-5|NA
TGTGCCAGCAGCCCACAAGAGACCCAGTACTTC
CASSPQETQYF
>TRBD1|TRBV5-6|TRBJ1-3|NA
TGTGCCAGCAGCGTTTACAGGGGAAACGGAAACACCATATATTTT
CASSVYRGNGNTIYF
>NA|TRBV11-1|TRBJ2-7|NA
TGTGCCAGCGAACGGGGTCCCGCTTTGGGCGAGCAGTACTTC
CASERGPALGEQYF
>NA|TRBV11-1|TRBJ1-2|NA
TGTGCCAGCAGCTCTAGCCTAGGAGGCTATGGCTACACCTTC
CASSSSLGGYGYTF
>TRBD1|TRBV28|TRBJ1-1|NA
TGTGCCAGCATCAACAGGGGCACTGAAGCTTTCTTT
CASINRGTEAFF
>NA|TRBV30|TRBJ2-1|NA
TGTGCCTGGAGTGTAGCCAGGGGTAATGAGCAGTTCTTC
CAWSVARGNEQFF
>TRBD2|TRBV6-5|TRBJ2-1|NA
TGTGCCAGCAGTAACCTAGCGGGGGAGCAGTTCTTC
CASSNLAGEQFF
>TRBD1|TRBV9|TRBJ1-1|NA
TGTGCCAGCAGCGCCGTCCCGACAGGGACAGCTTTCTTT
CASSAVPTGTAFF
>TRBD1|TRBV29-1|TRBJ2-7|NA
TGCAGCGTTGAAGATCCGGGACAGGGCTACGAGCAGTACTTC
CSVEDPGQGYEQYF
>TRBD1|TRBV7-9|TRBJ2-7|NA
TGTGCCAGCAGCCCGGGACAGGGATACTACGAGCAGTACTTC
CASSPGQGYYEQYF
>NA|TRBV27|TRBJ2-2|NA
TGTGCCAGCTGGGGAGGGGGATCCACCGGGGAGCTGTTTTTT
CASWGGGSTGELFF
>TRBD1|TRBV29-1|TRBJ1-1|NA
TGCAGCGTGGACAGGGGACACACTGAAGCTTTCTTT
CSVDRGHTEAFF
>NA|TRBV11-1|TRBJ1-1|NA
TGTGCCAGCAGCCTGGACAGGAACACTGAAGCTTTCTTT
CASSLDRNTEAFF
>TRBD2|TRBV19|TRBJ2-3|NA
TGTGCCAGTAGTATATTAGGGGGGAGCGGGGGCCGCACAGATACGCAGTATTTT
CASSILGGSGGRTDTQYF
>NA|TRBV6-1|TRBJ2-7|NA
TGTGCCAGCAAGCTACTCCCAACCTCCTACGAGCAGTACTTC
CASKLLPTSYEQYF
>NA|TRBV29-1|TRBJ1-5|NA
TGCAGCGTTGACGGGGGATTCAATCAGCCCCAGCATTTT
CSVDGGFNQPQHF
>TRBD1|TRBV15|TRBJ1-2|few
TGTGCCACCAGCGTTCTTGGGGGGACAGGGGTCTCGAGGGGCTACACCTTC
CATSVLGGTGVSRGYTF
>TRBD1|TRBV9|TRBJ1-2|NA
TGTGCCAGCAGCGTCATAGTGGGGATTGGGACAGCAGGGAACTATGGCTACACCTTC
CASSVIVGIGTAGNYGYTF
>TRBD1|TRBV5-1|TRBJ2-7|NA
TGCGCCAGCAGCTTGGCGTTCCAGGGGGCTCAGGAGCAGTACTTC
CASSLAFQGAQEQYF
>NA|TRBV29-1|TRBJ1-1|few
TGCAGCGTTGCGGGGGGCCCGAACACTGAAGCTTTCTTT
CSVAGGPNTEAFF
>NA|TRBV6-1|TRBJ1-5|few
TGTGCCAGCAGTGTGACCTTGGGAGGCAATCAGCCCCAGCATTTT
CASSVTLGGNQPQHF
>NA|TRBV6-6|TRBJ1-2|NA
TGTGCCAGCAGGTCCGACAGACCGTATGGCTACACCTTC
CASRSDRPYGYTF
>NA|TRBV9|TRBJ2-5|NA
TGTGCCAGCAGCGTCGGACAGACGGAGACCCAGTACTTC
CASSVGQTETQYF
>NA|TRBV6-5|TRBJ2-7|NA
TGTGCCAGCAGTTACGGCGTCGGGGGACCCTACGAGCAGTACTTC
CASSYGVGGPYEQYF
>NA|TRBV7-9|TRBJ2-3|NA
TGTGCCAGCAGCCCGGGACTCCCCACAGATACGCAGTATTTT
CASSPGLPTDTQYF